Below are 30 T cell receptor beta chains sequenced from a single sample in a study of metastatic and nonmetastatic thyroid tumors. Nobody among the patients had been given any treatment before thyroid surgery. From the PCR reads, TCRdb re-called clones with MiXCR. The profile shows tens of thousands of clones, about 13% of them singletons. The specimen sequenced was blood. The receptors here all came from a female donor with papillary thyroid cancer or a benign thyroid nodule (not recorded which). Some clones in this sample may be carry-over from other donors' samples.

Within the sample, this clone is medium-sized (0.01 to 0.1%). This chain connects TRBV6-2 or TRBV6-3 to TRBJ2-1; perhaps TRBD1 as D (6 bases). The CDR3 spans 16 residues. In germline, CDR1 is MNHEY, CDR2 SVGEGT. The V end was cut by 4 bases, the J end by 4 bases, with 17 bases between. Written as DNA, the CDR3 is TGTGCCAGCAGTTCCCGCTCAGGGGCGCATTACAATGAGCAGTTCTTC. Amino acids: CASSSRSGAHYNEQFF.

This clone was observed a handful of times. The chain carries TRBV5-5 and TRBJ1-1, with D unresolved. CDR1 is SGHKS and CDR2 is YYEKEE in the germline V gene (reference sequence). V was cut by 0 bases and J by 0 bases, with 6 bases left in between. CDR3 length equals 14 residues. The chain's CDR3 is CASSLGRLNTEAFF. The CDR3 DNA reads as TGTGCCAGCAGCTTGGGACGGTTGAACACTGAAGCTTTCTTT.

Ten or more counts support this clone. This chain uses TRBV12-5 with TRBJ2-3, with a tentative D call TRBD1 (6 bases). CDR3 size: 15 residues. The V end was cut by 3 bases, the J end by 2 bases, with 12 bases between. Germline assignment: CDR1 LGHNT and CDR2 FRNRAP. The CDR3 loop reads CASGFLRTATDTQYF. Here the CDR3 DNA reads TGTGCTAGTGGTTTTTTGCGGACAGCCACAGATACGCAGTATTTT.

The table lists this clone with a few counts. An end of the junction differs from the germline gene, which may be a read error. The V call is TRBV12-3 or TRBV12-4, the J call TRBJ2-6; the D gene could be TRBD1 or TRBD2 (6 bases each). The length of the CDR3 is 15 residues. CDR3 bases: TGTGCCGGCAGTTTAAGGGGGACTGGTGCCAACGTCCTGACTTTC. This sequence encodes CAGSLRGTGANVLTF.

This clone came up many times. J is TRBJ1-1 and V is TRBV19; tentative D call: TRBD1 (5 bases). Deletions cut 10 bases from V and 1 base from J, with 13 bases between. From germline, CDR1 is LNHDA and CDR2 SQIVND (reference sequence). The CDR3 runs to 13 residues. This CDR3 reads CATSTVTNTEAFF. The CDR3 DNA reads TGTGCCACCTCGACAGTAACGAACACTGAAGCTTTCTTT. The entire variable domain, with the rest obtained from reference TRBV19 and TRBJ1-1, is as follows: DGGITQSPKYLFRKEGQNVTLSCEQNLNHDAMYWYRQDPGQGLRLIYYSQIVNDFQKGDIAEGYSVSREKKESFPLTVTSAQKNPTAFYLCATSTVTNTEAFFGQGTRLTVV.

The genes are TRBV5-1 and TRBJ1-6; D perhaps matches TRBD1 (5 bases). Germline assignment: CDR1 SGHRS and CDR2 YFSETQ. The CDR3 runs 15 residues. Trimming removed 4 bases from V and 9 bases from J, with 17 bases in between. The CDR3 loop is CASSPSTGGVSPLHF. The CDR3 bases are TGCGCCAGCAGCCCTTCCACAGGAGGTGTTTCACCCCTCCACTTT.

This clone was found many times. The genes are TRBV7-2 and TRBJ1-3; D ambiguous. This CDR3 comprises 14 residues. Trimming stripped 3 bases from V and 3 bases from J, with 9 bases between. The germline gives CDR1 SGHTA, CDR2 FQGNSA. CDR3 in DNA: TGTGCCAGCAGCTTCAGCGGCGGTGGAAACACCATATATTTT. Encoded protein: CASSFSGGGNTIYF.

This clone was seen at least ten times. V is TRBV5-6 and J is TRBJ1-3; D not certain. The CDR3 sequence is 15 residues long. Germline CDR1 and CDR2: SGHDT and YYEEEE. Trimming removed 4 bases at V and 0 bases at J, with 11 bases between. The DNA for the CDR3 is TGTGCCAGCAGCCTCAAGACCCGCTCTGGAAACACCATATATTTT. Protein product: CASSLKTRSGNTIYF. Full variable domain (missing parts from reference TRBV5-6 and TRBJ1-3): DAGVTQSPTHLIKTRGQQVTLRCSPKSGHDTVSWYQQALGQGPQFIFQYYEEEERQRGNFPDRFSGHQFPNYSSELNVNALLLGDSALYLCASSLKTRSGNTIYFGEGSWLTVV.

This clone was counted at least ten times. The chain combines TRBV2 with TRBJ2-1, with 9 bases lining up with TRBD2. Looked up from germline, CDR1 is SNHLY and CDR2 is FYNNEI. The trim removed 4 bases at V and 4 bases at J, leaving 8 bases unmatched. CDR3 size: 16 residues. The CDR3 sequence is CASSVAGVGSYNEQFF. The CDR3 DNA reads as TGTGCCAGCAGTGTAGCGGGAGTGGGGTCTTACAATGAGCAGTTCTTC.

This clone is categorized as large. In DNA, the CDR3 is TGTGCCAGCTATAGCGGGAGTGAGCAGTACTTC. It is translated as CASYSGSEQYF. J is TRBJ2-7 and V is TRBV6-2 or TRBV6-3; 9 bases fit TRBD2. J lost 7 bases, V lost 8 bases, and 3 bases had no gene match. Germline loops: CDR1 MNHEY, CDR2 SVGEGT. This CDR3 comprises 11 residues.

The chain carries TRBV12-3 or TRBV12-4 and TRBJ2-6; D is perhaps TRBD2 (6 bases). The CDR3 has 15 amino acids. With 7 bases removed from V and 4 bases from J, the gap between germline ends came to 14 bases. Here the CDR3 reads CASNDWTTGANVLTF. As DNA, the CDR3 is TGTGCCAGCAACGACTGGACTACCGGGGCCAACGTCCTGACTTTC.

A note on this clone: At one end the junction does not follow the germline gene, possibly because of a read error. The chain is built from TRBV6-9 and TRBJ1-2; D is possibly TRBD1 (6 bases). Germline values: CDR1 MNHGY, CDR2 SVAAGI. This CDR3 contains 15 residues. DNA for the CDR3: TGTGCCTGCAGTTACGTGCCGGGACATGTGCACGCCTACACCTTC. It yields the protein CACSYVPGHVHAYTF.

Note on this clone: Its ends do not fully match the called genes, so a read error is possible. CDR3 coding DNA: TGTGCCAGCTCCCCCGGGACGGAGTATGAGAAGCTGTTGTTT. It translates to CASSPGTEYEKLLF. The V and J genes are TRBV18 and TRBJ2-2; D is perhaps TRBD1 or TRBD2 (5 bases each). This CDR3 has 14 residues. Germline-derived CDR1 and CDR2 are KGHSH and LQKENI. Looking up the rest from reference TRBV18 and TRBJ2-2 gives the full variable domain: NAGVMQNPRHLVRRRGQEARLRCSPMKGHSHVYWYRQLPEEGLKFMVYLQKENIIDESGMPKERFSAEFPKEGPSILRIQQVVRGDSAAYFCASSPGTEYEKLLFGEGSRLTVL.

This clone was detected ten times or more. The rearrangement joins TRBV28 to TRBJ1-1; 7 bases align to TRBD1. V shed 5 bases and J 1 base; nucleotides not matched to a gene: 13. Germline lookup yields CDR1 MDHEN and CDR2 SYDVKM. The CDR3 contains 17 residues. CDR3 amino acids: CASSRYPTGRTNTEAFF. The DNA for the CDR3 is TGTGCCAGCAGTCGGTACCCGACAGGGAGGACGAACACTGAAGCTTTCTTT.

This clone has a handful of counts. A much larger clonotype is one base distant, so this may be a read error. This sequence joins TRBV2 and TRBJ2-7, with a possible D match to TRBD1 (5 bases). There are 11 residues in the CDR3. From germline, CDR1 is SNHLY and CDR2 FYNNEI. The CDR3: CANKGSYGQYF. The CDR3 bases are TGTGCCAACAAGGGGTCCTACGGGCAGTACTTC.

This clone has a handful of counts. This chain joins TRBV6-2 or TRBV6-3 and TRBJ1-3; perhaps TRBD1 as D (5 bases). Deletions cut 9 bases from V and 0 bases from J, with 24 bases between. CDR1 MNHEY and CDR2 SVGEGT come from the germline V gene. The CDR3 totals 18 residues. CDR3 sequence (DNA): TGTGCCAGTGGAGAGCCACAGGCTCTCTCTCTCTCTGGAAACACCATATATTTT. Protein sequence: CASGEPQALSLSGNTIYF.

This clone has ten or more counts. The rearrangement joins TRBV19 to TRBJ1-3; D perhaps matches TRBD1 (6 bases). Germline loops: CDR1 LNHDA, CDR2 SQIVND (reference sequence). Between the trimmed V and J ends, which lost 6 bases and 9 bases, there was a span of 15 bases. The CDR3 runs 13 residues. The CDR3 here is CASSPGHAFTIYF. Here the CDR3 DNA reads TGTGCCAGTAGCCCGGGACACGCTTTCACCATATATTTT.

This clone was detected ten times or more. This chain links TRBV5-1 with TRBJ2-1; tentatively, D is TRBD2 (5 bases). Trimming pared 4 bases from V and 7 bases from J, leaving 15 bases between. CDR3 length: 14 amino acids. Per the germline V gene, CDR1 is SGHRS and CDR2 is YFSETQ. CDR3 DNA sequence: TGCGCCAGCAGCGGACCGTCCCCGGGGAATGAGCAGTTCTTC. Protein sequence: CASSGPSPGNEQFF.

This clone appeared many times. A read error may explain this, as a much larger clone is one base away. The chain links TRBV6-4 to TRBJ1-1; D might be TRBD1 (5 bases). Trimming cost V 2 bases and J 5 bases, with 12 bases left between them. CDR3 size: 14 residues. Germline V lookup: CDR1 MRHNA, CDR2 SNTAGT. CDR3 loop: CASSDPAWGTEAFF. In DNA form, the CDR3 reads TGTGCCAGCAGTGACCCCGCCTGGGGGACTGAAGCTTTCTTT.

The sample holds a few counts of this clone. The V call is TRBV12-3 or TRBV12-4, the J call TRBJ2-5; D perhaps matches TRBD2 (5 bases). V was clipped by 3 bases and J by 5 bases, with 7 bases between them. CDR3 size: 12 residues. As DNA, the CDR3 is TGTGCCAGCAGTTTTAGGAGGGAGACCCAGTACTTC. It encodes CASSFRRETQYF.

The gene calls are TRBV6-1 and TRBJ1-2, with D perhaps matching TRBD1 (6 bases). There are 13 residues in the CDR3. Trimming took off 6 bases at V and 1 base at J, with 9 bases between the two ends. Germline-derived CDR1 and CDR2 are MNHNS and SASEGT. The CDR3 DNA reads TGTGCCAGCAGGACAGGTTTTAACTATGGCTACACCTTC. This gives the protein CASRTGFNYGYTF.

This clone was observed at least ten times. The chain combines TRBV24-1 with TRBJ2-2; D call uncertain. From germline, CDR1 is KGHDR and CDR2 SFDVKD. CDR3 length equals 13 residues. The V end was cut by 1 base, the J end by 4 bases, with 3 bases between. CDR3: CATSDLLTGELFF. For the CDR3, the DNA is TGTGCCACCAGTGATTTACTCACCGGGGAGCTGTTTTTT.

This clone was seen many times. V is TRBV7-9 and J is TRBJ2-1, with D unclear. The germline V gene encodes CDR1 SEHNR and CDR2 FQNEAQ (reference sequence). The CDR3 has 15 amino acids. V was shortened by 3 bases and J by 0 bases, with 9 bases between the two germline ends. The CDR3 region is CASSFPGPSYNEQFF. CDR3 in DNA: TGTGCCAGCAGCTTCCCCGGGCCCTCCTACAATGAGCAGTTCTTC. The variable domain in full, completed from reference TRBV7-9 and TRBJ2-1, reads DTGVSQNPRHKITKRGQNVTFRCDPISEHNRLYWYRQTLGQGPEFLTYFQNEAQLEKSRLLSDRFSAERPKGSFSTLEIQRTEQGDSAMYLCASSFPGPSYNEQFFGPGTRLTVL.

This clone was found many times. The chain joins TRBV30 to TRBJ2-3; D perhaps matches TRBD2 (6 bases). The V gene's germline CDR1 is GTSNPN and CDR2 SVGIG (reference sequence). V was cut by 3 bases and J by 5 bases, with 15 bases left in between. The CDR3 totals 14 residues. CDR3: CAWSLPFSGDTQYF. DNA for the CDR3: TGTGCCTGGAGCCTACCCTTTAGCGGAGATACGCAGTATTTT.

This clone was recorded at least ten times. V and J are TRBV4-1 and TRBJ1-1; the D is unclear. The CDR3 has 15 residues. From germline, CDR1 is MGHRA and CDR2 YSYEKL. Trimming cost V 1 base and J 1 base, with 10 bases left between them. This CDR3 is CASSQGEGRNTEAFF. The CDR3 bases are TGCGCCAGCAGCCAAGGAGAAGGCAGGAACACTGAAGCTTTCTTT.

This clone was recorded many times. The V gene is TRBV27, the J gene TRBJ1-5, with D hard to call. Trimming stripped 3 bases from V and 7 bases from J, with 10 bases between. This CDR3 has 13 amino acids. Per germline, CDR1 MNHEY and CDR2 SMNVEV (reference sequence). DNA for the CDR3: TGTGCCAGCAGTTTGGCGGGGTTCCAGCCCCAGCATTTT. This encodes CASSLAGFQPQHF.

At least ten counts were recorded for this clone. J is TRBJ2-5 and V is TRBV6-1; D is possibly TRBD1 (6 bases). Germline CDR1 and CDR2: MNHNS and SASEGT. The CDR3 length is 13 residues. V was pared by 5 bases and J by 2 bases, with 9 bases between. CDR3 region: CASSLDSQETQYF. The DNA for the CDR3 is TGTGCCAGCAGTTTGGACAGTCAAGAGACCCAGTACTTC.

This clone was counted many times. The V and J genes are TRBV20-1 and TRBJ1-4; TRBD1 matches at 7 bases. CDR1 is DFQATT and CDR2 is SNEGSKA in the germline V gene (reference sequence). The ends lost 5 bases at V and 5 bases at J; junction bases unmatched: 8. CDR3 length: 14 residues. In DNA form, the CDR3 reads TGCAGTGCTCCCATGGGACAGCAGAATGAAAAACTGTTTTTT. Translation gives CSAPMGQQNEKLFF.

This clone came up many times. V usage is TRBV5-6 and J usage is TRBJ2-7; TRBD2 aligns across 11 bases. Trimming took 0 bases from V and 5 from J; bases not matched to a gene: 1. Germline V gives CDR1 SGHDT, CDR2 YYEEEE. This CDR3 spans 14 amino acids. The CDR3 DNA reads TGTGCCAGCAGCTTGGCGACTAGCGGGAACGAGCAGTACTTC. Encoded protein: CASSLATSGNEQYF.

This clone was picked up many times. The rearrangement uses TRBV27 and TRBJ2-7; TRBD1 is a possible D gene (6 bases). The CDR3 runs to 17 residues. The V end lost 6 bases, the J end lost 1 base, and 22 bases lay between the germline ends. The V gene's germline CDR1 is MNHEY and CDR2 SMNVEV (reference sequence). CDR3 in DNA: TGTGCCAGCAGCCTTATTCCCGGACAGTTCCAGTCCTACGAGCAGTACTTC. Its translation: CASSLIPGQFQSYEQYF.